Listed here are 10 T cell receptor beta chains from one sample, sequenced in a study of cytomegalovirus exposure and HLA in healthy donors. Sequencing used immunoSEQ multiplex PCR; TCRdb keeps in-frame clones, though not all of them. The top ten clones hold around 6% of a sample with over 100,000 clones, roughly 90% of them seen once. Specimen: PBMCs. Every receptor here comes from a young woman in good health and CMV-seropositive.

The V and J genes are TRBV7-2 and TRBJ2-1; 12 bases map to TRBD2. The CDR3 sequence is 15 residues long. Germline V CDR1 and CDR2: SGHTA, FQGNSA. J lost 3 bases, V lost 5 bases, and 2 bases had no gene match. In DNA, the CDR3 is TGTGCCAGCAGCCGGACTAGCGGGGACTACAATGAGCAGTTCTTC. Translating it yields CASSRTSGDYNEQFF.

The chain links TRBV15 to TRBJ2-7; possibly TRBD1 for D (5 bases). The V end lost 0 bases, the J end lost 5 bases, and 8 bases lay between the germline ends. The germline CDR1 and CDR2 sequences are LNHNV and YYDKDF (reference sequence). This CDR3 contains 13 residues. The CDR3: CATSRDVRDEQYF. The CDR3, as DNA: TGTGCCACCAGCAGAGATGTCAGGGACGAGCAGTACTTC. Full variable domain (missing parts from reference TRBV15 and TRBJ2-7): DAMVIQNPRYQVTQFGKPVTLSCSQTLNHNVMYWYQQKSSQAPKLLFHYYDKDFNNEADTPDNFQSRRPNTSFCFLDIRSPGLGDTAMYLCATSRDVRDEQYFGPGTRLTVT.

This clone occurred once. V is TRBV2 and J is TRBJ2-5; D is perhaps TRBD2 (7 bases). Germline V gene lookup returns CDR1 SNHLY and CDR2 FYNNEI. The CDR3 spans 13 residues. The V gene lost 6 bases and the J gene lost 4 bases, with 12 bases spanning the gap. The CDR3 coding sequence is TGTGCCAGCAGAGGGGGGGAGGGAGAGACCCAGTACTTC. Translation gives CASRGGEGETQYF.

The chain carries TRBV7-2 and TRBJ2-1; D is possibly TRBD1 (8 bases). The CDR3 has 16 residues. Germline V gene data show CDR1 as SGHTA and CDR2 as FQGNSA. The V and J ends lost 3 bases and 2 bases respectively, with 14 bases between them. CDR3 amino acids: CASSLGGTGPYNEQFF. Written as DNA, the CDR3 is TGTGCCAGCAGCTTGGGGGGGACAGGACCCTACAATGAGCAGTTCTTC. The whole variable domain, filled in from reference TRBV7-2 and TRBJ2-1, reads GAGVSQSPSNKVTEKGKDVELRCDPISGHTALYWYRQSLGQGLEFLIYFQGNSAPDKSGLPSDRFSAERTGGSVSTLTIQRTQQEDSAVYLCASSLGGTGPYNEQFFGPGTRLTVL.

In its sample, this clone is medium-sized (0.01 to 0.1%). V gene TRBV10-2 combines with J gene TRBJ1-2; 9 bases are shared with TRBD1. The junction had 7 bases not matched to a gene; V was cut back by 4 bases and J by 7 bases. Germline CDR1 reads WSHSY; CDR2 reads SAAADI. The CDR3 has 14 amino acids. This CDR3 reads CASSGTGVEAGYTF. As DNA, the CDR3 is TGCGCCAGCAGTGGGACAGGGGTTGAGGCTGGCTACACCTTC.

The gene calls are TRBV2 and TRBJ2-1, with TRBD2 matching over 15 bases. CDR1 SNHLY and CDR2 FYNNEI come from the germline V gene. This CDR3 contains 21 residues. V gave up 1 base and J gave up 10 bases; unmatched junction bases: 20. This chain's CDR3 is CASSEEIPGLAGGTLRDEQFF. In DNA form, the CDR3 reads TGTGCCAGCAGTGAAGAGATCCCGGGACTAGCGGGAGGTACCCTCCGGGACGAGCAGTTCTTC.

The chain uses TRBV11-3 and TRBJ2-7, with TRBD2 identical over 11 bases. CDR3 length: 15 amino acids. Per the germline V gene, CDR1 is SGHNT and CDR2 is YENEEA. With 1 base clipped from V and 3 bases from J, the junction kept 2 bases outside the gene matches. CDR3 nucleotides: TGTGCCAGCAGCTTAGTAGCGGGAGGGCACTACGAGCAGTACTTC. It specifies CASSLVAGGHYEQYF.

This chain joins TRBV29-1 and TRBJ2-3, with D possibly matching TRBD1 (6 bases). The V gene lost 6 bases and the J gene lost 6 bases, with 16 bases spanning the gap. The CDR3 spans 13 residues. Germline V CDR1 and CDR2: SQVTM, ANQGSEA. CDR3 residues: CSVRDIMGDTQYF. The CDR3 nucleotides read TGCAGCGTCCGGGACATAATGGGGGATACGCAGTATTTT.

This rearrangement joins TRBV5-4 to TRBJ2-2, with TRBD1 matching over 7 bases. The V segment lost 4 bases and the J segment 5 bases; nucleotides outside the gene matches: 8. Germline values: CDR1 SGHNT, CDR2 YYREEE (reference sequence). The CDR3 has 15 residues. CDR3: CASSPGTDSTGELFF. The CDR3 nucleotides are TGTGCCAGCAGCCCTGGGACAGACTCTACCGGGGAGCTGTTTTTT.

J is TRBJ1-2 and V is TRBV6-6, with D hard to call. The CDR3 extends over 12 amino acids. V dropped 6 bases and J dropped 6 bases, with 11 bases sitting between them. From germline, CDR1 is MNHNY and CDR2 SVGAGI (reference sequence). In DNA, the CDR3 is TGTGCCAGCAGCCCCCAAAATCATGGCTACACCTTC. It is translated as CASSPQNHGYTF.